The table lists the clone carrying this T cell receptor beta chain with a few counts. As originally analysed: Nucleated cell number was recorded as an estimate derived from reference gene primer amplification. Clones were sequenced by immunoSEQ multiplex PCR, and TCRdb holds only the in-frame ones, with some missing. V and J calls and clone size are copied from that table; D and trimming were computed from the DNA. The table shows roughly 140,000 clones, with more than 70% occurring only once. Trimming stripped 6 bases from V and 6 bases from J, with 11 bases between. Germline V gene lookup returns CDR1 MDHEN and CDR2 SYDVKM. The CDR3 loop spans 13 amino acids. The data were obtained in a study of blood T cell repertoires in COVID-19. As for the study in general: PBMCs, B-cell-depleted T cells, or T cells were the source of the cDNA or gDNA that made up the material.

The chain combines TRBV28 with TRBJ1-4; D perhaps matches TRBD1 (5 bases). The sequenced sample was peripheral blood. The receptor was derived from a man in his fifties or sixties with active or convalescent COVID-19. CDR3 residues: CASSPGLDEKLFF. DNA of the CDR3: TGTGCCAGCAGCCCGGGACTTGATGAAAAACTGTTTTTT.